The clone carrying this TCR beta chain was seen a few times. Antigen specificity is unknown. From germline, CDR1 is SNHLY and CDR2 FYNNEI. Trimming took 0 bases from V and 5 from J, leaving 13 bases between them. The CDR3 covers 16 residues. It was the roughly 110-subject validation cohort, separate from the 666-subject first cohort, to which the donors belonged. Profiling relied on immunoSEQ multiplex PCR, and the TCRdb table lists in-frame clones only, not all of them. Among approximately 160,000 clones listed, about 86% were seen once. The entry originates in a study of cytomegalovirus exposure and HLA in healthy donors. Whole-study context: The platform used for the roughly 120 validation repertoires matched that of the approximately 670 first-cohort repertoires, a later analysis reported. Study findings and constraints: Subsequent analysis revealed that first-cohort TCR clusters tended to co-occur in the 120 or so validation repertoires.

The receptor's source is a woman aged 25 to 39 in good health and CMV-seronegative. This chain links TRBV2 with TRBJ1-4; maybe TRBD1 (5 bases). Sequencing was performed on PBMCs. CDR3 nucleotide sequence: TGTGCCAGCAGTGAAGCGCTTCGGGGCCCGAATGAAAAACTGTTTTTT. Protein sequence: CASSEALRGPNEKLFF.